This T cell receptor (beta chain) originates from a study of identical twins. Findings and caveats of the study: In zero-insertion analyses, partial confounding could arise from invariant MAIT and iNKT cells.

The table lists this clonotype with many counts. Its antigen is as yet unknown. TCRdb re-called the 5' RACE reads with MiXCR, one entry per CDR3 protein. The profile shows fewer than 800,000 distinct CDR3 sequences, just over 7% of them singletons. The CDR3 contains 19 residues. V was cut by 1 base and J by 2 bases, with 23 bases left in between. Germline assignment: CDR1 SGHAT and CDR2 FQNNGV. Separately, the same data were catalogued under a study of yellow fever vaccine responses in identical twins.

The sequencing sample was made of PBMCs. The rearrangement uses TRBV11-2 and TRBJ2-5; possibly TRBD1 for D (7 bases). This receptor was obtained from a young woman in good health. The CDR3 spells CASSLVGSRQGGEQETQYF. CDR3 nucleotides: TGTGCCAGCAGCTTAGTTGGTTCCCGACAGGGCGGGGAACAAGAGACCCAGTACTTC.